The source of this T cell receptor beta chain is a study of T cell changes during pregnancy in multiple sclerosis. Germline trimming cut 3 bases from V and 3 bases from J; bases unmatched to any gene: 8. This CDR3 has 15 amino acids. The germline V gene encodes CDR1 MDHEN and CDR2 SYDVKM. The repertoire was sequenced with immunoSEQ multiplex PCR; TCRdb's copy has only in-frame clones and lacks some. The table has about 33,000 clones, roughly nine tenths seen once. The TCR comes from a female donor in good health, enrolled as a control in a pregnancy study. This material consisted of CD4+ T cells from peripheral blood mononuclear cells, taken in the third trimester of pregnancy. This sequence joins TRBV28 and TRBJ2-7; 7 positions match TRBD2. The CDR3 is CASSFVRGVSYEQYF. The CDR3 coding sequence is TGTGCCAGCAGTTTTGTACGGGGGGTGAGCTACGAGCAGTACTTC.